What follows are 6 T cell receptor beta chains derived from one specimen sequenced in a study of early T cells in non-severe SARS-CoV-2 infection. TCRdb reanalysed the 5' RACE reads using MiXCR and keeps one entry per CDR3 protein. The sample yields approximately 67,000 distinct CDR3 sequences, around 9% seen once. The material sequenced was whole blood. All receptors come from an adult who was a healthcare worker with PCR-confirmed SARS-CoV-2 infection or an uninfected control (not recorded which).

The genes are TRBV7-6 and TRBJ2-1; 9 bases match TRBD2. The CDR3 has 15 amino acids. Unmatched junction bases numbered 4, after V lost 3 bases and J lost 4 bases. Germline-derived CDR1 and CDR2 are SGHVS and FNYEAQ. The CDR3 protein is CASSFSSGAYNEQFF. CDR3 nucleotide sequence: TGTGCCAGCAGCTTTTCTAGCGGGGCTTACAATGAGCAGTTCTTC.

The chain employs TRBV21-1 and TRBJ2-1. TRBV21-1 is annotated as a pseudogene. The CDR3 spans 13 residues. CDR3 in amino acids: CASSKASNNEQFF. In DNA form, the CDR3 reads TGTGCCAGCAGCAAGGCTTCCAATAATGAGCAGTTCTTC.

As for this clonotype: This may be a read error: a much more frequent sequence differs by one nucleotide. V gene TRBV11-2 combines with J gene TRBJ2-7, with 8 nucleotides matching TRBD1. CDR3 length equals 16 residues. Germline values: CDR1 SGHAT, CDR2 FQNNGV. DNA of the CDR3: TGTGCCGGCAGCAGCCTGACAGGGGACAGTGCGTACGAGCAGTACTTC. It translates to CAGSSLTGDSAYEQYF.

The table lists this clonotype with a few counts. The rearrangement joins TRBV29-1 to TRBJ1-2; no firm D call. Deletions cut 2 bases from V and 8 bases from J, with 6 bases between. Per the germline V gene, CDR1 is SQVTM and CDR2 is ANQGSEA. This CDR3 is 10 amino acids long. Here the CDR3 DNA reads TGCAGCGTTGAACGAGACGGCTACACCTTC. Its protein is CSVERDGYTF.

This clonotype has only a few counts. The rearrangement uses TRBV2 and TRBJ2-5; D is possibly TRBD2 (5 bases). V lost 6 bases and J lost 5, with 19 bases in between. Germline lookup yields CDR1 SNHLY and CDR2 FYNNEI. The CDR3 extends over 15 amino acids. The CDR3, as DNA: TGTGCCAGCAGCAAGGGAGCGAACCGACTCGAGACCCAGTACTTC. Protein: CASSKGANRLETQYF.

V is TRBV28 and J is TRBJ2-7, with D possibly matching TRBD2 (5 bases). V gave up 8 bases and J gave up 4 bases, with 12 bases separating them. The CDR3 extends over 12 amino acids. Germline V gives CDR1 MDHEN, CDR2 SYDVKM. The CDR3 nucleotides are TGTGCCAGCCGCAAGCGGTGGTACGAGCAGTACTTC. Its translation: CASRKRWYEQYF.